The TCR beta chain under discussion was sequenced for a study of T cell changes during pregnancy in multiple sclerosis. The table came from immunoSEQ multiplex PCR; TCRdb's copy has only in-frame clones and leaves some out. This table holds fewer than 150,000 clones, 90% to 96% found once. The V gene's germline CDR1 is SGHTA and CDR2 FQGNSA. Trimming at V came to 0 bases and at J to 2 bases, leaving 1 base not matched to a gene. CDR3 length: 14 amino acids. Sequencing was performed on peripheral blood, taken after pregnancy. This TCR came from a female donor with multiple sclerosis, enrolled in a pregnancy study. This chain links TRBV7-2 with TRBJ2-7; 7 nucleotides line up with TRBD2. For the CDR3, the DNA is TGTGCCAGCAGCTTAGCGGGAGGGCCCTACGAGCAGTACTTC. This translates into CASSLAGGPYEQYF.